The 5 T cell receptor beta chains presented below share a single source sample, sequenced in a study of T cell responses to AZD1222 COVID-19 vaccine (dated by TCRdb to the early 2020s). The sample's time point label is to be understood as: about 28 days (+/-7) after the second vaccine dose. The receptor library was made with the immunoSEQ multiplex PCR assay. TCRdb re-hosts the immuneACCESS table, in-frame sequences only. Its copies lack some clones; in the studies checked, an unresolved V gene accounts for under half of them, and the cause for the rest is not known. The sample table lists 110,000 or so clones, approximately 90% of them with a count of one. The ten most abundant clones make up almost 6.5% of the sample. Sequencing used peripheral blood, obtained 28 days after the second AZD1222 dose. Receptor source: an adult who received the AZD1222 COVID-19 vaccine.

The J gene is TRBJ1-2, the V gene TRBV2, with unresolved D. CDR1 is SNHLY and CDR2 is FYNNEI in the germline V gene. Trimming removed 2 bases at V and 5 bases at J, with 3 bases between. CDR3 length equals 11 residues. The CDR3 DNA is TGTGCCAGCAGTGAAATTTATGGCTACACCTTC. This gives the protein CASSEIYGYTF.

The genes are TRBV18 and TRBJ1-2; maybe TRBD1 (6 bases). Trimming stripped 3 bases from V and 8 bases from J, with 22 bases between. Germline CDR1 and CDR2: KGHSH and LQKENI. The CDR3 sequence is 16 residues long. The CDR3 loop reads CASSPSSAPTGGGYTF. The CDR3 nucleotides are TGTGCCAGCTCACCGTCGTCCGCCCCGACAGGAGGGGGCTACACCTTC.

The chain has TRBV7-3 and TRBJ1-3; TRBD1 matches at 8 bases. CDR1 and CDR2 (germline): SGHTA, FQGTGA. The CDR3 consists of 15 residues. The J segment lost 3 bases and the V segment lost 5 bases, leaving 6 bases of the junction unmatched. The CDR3 DNA sequence: TGTGCCAGCAGCGCCGACAGGGGAGGTGGAAACACCATATATTTT. It specifies CASSADRGGGNTIYF.

CDR3 sequence reads: CASSPMVSMNTEAFF. DNA of the CDR3: TGTGCCAGCAGCCCCATGGTGAGCATGAACACTGAAGCTTTCTTT. This chain joins TRBV9 and TRBJ1-1; D unclear. This CDR3 contains 15 residues. V dropped 4 bases and J dropped 0 bases, with 13 bases sitting between them. Germline V CDR1 and CDR2: SGDLS, YYNGEE.

The V call is TRBV4-1, the J call TRBJ1-4; D is undetermined. Trimming shortened V by 1 base and J by 4 bases, and 16 bases separated the two germline ends. Germline V CDR1 and CDR2: MGHRA, YSYEKL. The CDR3 runs 17 residues. CDR3 residues: CASSQAVPGGFNEKLFF. The CDR3 nucleotides read TGCGCCAGCAGCCAAGCCGTACCGGGAGGGTTTAATGAAAAACTGTTTTTT.